Each of the 9 T cell receptor beta chains below was sequenced from the same sample in a study of blood T cell repertoires in COVID-19. Measured with immunoSEQ multiplex PCR; TCRdb has only the in-frame clones, and not every one. This repertoire shows about 480,000 clones, roughly 89% found once; its top ten account for 0.75% to 0.9%. Sequenced: peripheral blood. The receptors derive from a young man with COVID-19, enrolled during active disease.

V gene TRBV14 combines with J gene TRBJ2-7; 12 bases line up with TRBD2. Trimming took 5 bases from V and 2 from J; bases not matched to a gene: 7. Per germline, CDR1 SGHDN and CDR2 FVKESK. The CDR3 runs to 16 residues. The CDR3 protein is CASSEGLAGGPYEQYF. In nucleotides, the CDR3 is TGTGCCAGCAGCGAAGGGCTAGCGGGAGGGCCCTACGAGCAGTACTTC.

The V call is TRBV6-5, the J call TRBJ2-7; the D gene is possibly TRBD2 (6 bases). CDR3 length: 13 residues. Trimming removed 1 base at V and 6 bases at J, with 10 bases between. Looked up from germline, CDR1 is MNHEY and CDR2 is SVGAGI. CDR3 nucleotides: TGTGCCAGCAGTTACTTACCGCGGGGCGAGCAGTACTTC. Translating it yields CASSYLPRGEQYF.

The chain couples TRBV4-1 to TRBJ2-1, with 14 bases aligning to TRBD2. Germline V gene data show CDR1 as MGHRA and CDR2 as YSYEKL. This CDR3 is built from 19 residues. V lost 1 base to trimming and J lost 0 bases; unmatched junction nucleotides: 5. CDR3 bases: TGCGCCAGCAGCCAAGGCCGGACTAGCGGGGGGATCTCCTACAATGAGCAGTTCTTC. It encodes CASSQGRTSGGISYNEQFF.

The CDR3 loop is CASSHASRGETQYF. The CDR3 bases are TGTGCCAGCAGCCATGCTAGCAGGGGAGAGACCCAGTACTTC. V gene TRBV3-1 (or the pseudogene TRBV3-2) combines with J gene TRBJ2-5; D perhaps matches TRBD1 (6 bases). The CDR3 is 14 residues long. The germline V gene encodes CDR1 LGHDT and CDR2 YNNKEL (reference sequence). V was shortened by 3 bases and J by 4 bases, with 12 bases between the two germline ends.

A word on this clone: Other DNA sequences in this sample translate to the same CDR3. The CDR3 protein is CASSGAGITEAFF. The CDR3 DNA follows: TGTGCCAGCAGTGGGGCAGGGATCACTGAAGCTTTCTTT. This sequence joins TRBV9 and TRBJ1-1, with D perhaps TRBD1 (5 bases). V lost 5 bases and J 4 bases, leaving 12 bases between the germline ends. CDR1 and CDR2 from the germline V gene are SGDLS and YYNGEE. The CDR3 is made up of 13 amino acids.

This chain connects TRBV15 to TRBJ2-1; TRBD2 matches at 7 bases. The ends lost 0 bases at V and 5 bases at J; junction bases unmatched: 4. This CDR3 is built from 15 residues. Germline V gene lookup returns CDR1 LNHNV and CDR2 YYDKDF (reference sequence). The CDR3 region has the DNA TGTGCCACCAGCAGAGATCCAGCGGGACACAATGAGCAGTTCTTC. This codes for CATSRDPAGHNEQFF.

As DNA, the CDR3 is TGTGCCAGCAGTTACTACGACAAGAACACTGAAGCTTTCTTT. Its translation: CASSYYDKNTEAFF. The chain recombines TRBV6-5 with TRBJ1-1; D is uncertain. Germline V CDR1 and CDR2: MNHEY, SVGAGI. The CDR3 has 14 residues. V gave up 1 base and J gave up 1 base, with 7 bases separating them.

This sequence joins TRBV2 and TRBJ2-1; TRBD1 might be the D (6 bases). V was trimmed by 2 bases and J by 6 bases, leaving 14 bases between them. The CDR3 is made up of 15 amino acids. The germline V gene encodes CDR1 SNHLY and CDR2 FYNNEI. This CDR3 is CASSEQGSPGNEQFF. CDR3 sequence (DNA): TGTGCCAGCAGTGAACAGGGGTCACCGGGCAATGAGCAGTTCTTC.

The chain joins TRBV5-8 to TRBJ1-1; D is unresolved. The germline gives CDR1 SGHTS, CDR2 YDEGEE. The CDR3 contains 15 residues. V lost 2 bases and J 2 bases, leaving 13 bases between the germline ends. The CDR3 loop reads CASSFDGRGNTEAFF. In DNA, the CDR3 is TGTGCCAGCAGCTTCGATGGCAGAGGCAACACTGAAGCTTTCTTT. Using reference TRBV5-8 and TRBJ1-1 for the parts outside the CDR3, the full variable domain is EAGVTQSPTHLIKTRGQQATLRCSPISGHTSVYWYQQALGLGLQFLLWYDEGEERNRGNFPPRFSGRQFPNYSSELNVNALELEDSALYLCASSFDGRGNTEAFFGQGTRLTVV.